Each of the 31 T cell receptor beta chains below was sequenced from the same sample in a study of cytomegalovirus exposure and HLA in healthy donors. Primers for the PCR totalled 60 Vbeta and 13 Jbeta. Measured with immunoSEQ multiplex PCR; TCRdb has only the in-frame clones, and not every one. The data contain about 110,000 clones, roughly three quarters of them singletons. Sequencing input: PBMCs. All receptors derive from a woman aged 45 to 65 in good health and CMV-seropositive.

The chain recombines TRBV7-3 with TRBJ1-5; D is perhaps TRBD1 (5 bases). The V and J ends lost 2 bases and 2 bases respectively, with 13 bases between them. The CDR3 is 16 amino acids. The germline V gene has CDR1 SGHTA and CDR2 FQGTGA. The CDR3 DNA is TGTGCCAGCAGCTTAGGGGGGTTGGGGTGCAATCAGCCCCAGCATTTT. It yields the protein CASSLGGLGCNQPQHF.

The chain employs TRBV20-1 and TRBJ1-5, with D unresolved. V lost 3 bases and J lost 5, with 5 bases in between. The CDR3 covers 11 residues. The V gene's germline CDR1 is DFQATT and CDR2 SNEGSKA (reference sequence). In nucleotides, the CDR3 is TGCAGTGCTAGTGCAGATCAGCCCCAGCATTTT. It codes for CSASADQPQHF.

The chain is built from TRBV7-9 and TRBJ2-7, with D possibly TRBD2 on 5 matching bases. The CDR3 runs to 12 residues. The V end was cut by 2 bases, the J end by 6 bases, with 8 bases between. Germline V gene data show CDR1 as SEHNR and CDR2 as FQNEAQ (reference sequence). CDR3 loop: CASSLFEGEQYF. CDR3 nucleotides: TGTGCCAGCAGCTTATTCGAGGGCGAGCAGTACTTC. The whole variable domain, remainder taken from reference TRBV7-9 and TRBJ2-7, is DTGVSQNPRHKITKRGQNVTFRCDPISEHNRLYWYRQTLGQGPEFLTYFQNEAQLEKSRLLSDRFSAERPKGSFSTLEIQRTEQGDSAMYLCASSLFEGEQYFGPGTRLTVT.

The chain joins TRBV6-6 to TRBJ2-1, with D tentatively TRBD1 (7 bases). CDR1 is MNHNY, CDR2 SVGAGI, per germline (reference sequence). CDR3 length: 15 amino acids. V was shortened by 2 bases and J by 5 bases, with 13 bases between the two germline ends. The CDR3 protein is CASSYRPGGHNEQFF. The CDR3 DNA reads TGTGCCAGCAGTTACCGCCCAGGGGGGCACAATGAGCAGTTCTTC.

The chain combines TRBV5-1 with TRBJ2-1; 7 bases match TRBD1. Trimming removed 4 bases from V and 5 bases from J; junction bases left unmatched: 3. This CDR3 region has 13 residues. Germline CDR1 reads SGHRS; CDR2 reads YFSETQ. CDR3 in DNA: TGCGCCAGCAGCCCGGGACAGAACAATGAGCAGTTCTTC. Its protein product is CASSPGQNNEQFF. Complete variable domain (other parts from reference TRBV5-1 and TRBJ2-1): KAGVTQTPRYLIKTRGQQVTLSCSPISGHRSVSWYQQTPGQGLQFLFEYFSETQRNKGNFPGRFSGRQFSNSRSEMNVSTLELGDSALYLCASSPGQNNEQFFGPGTRLTVL.

The chain carries TRBV5-1 and TRBJ2-1; 12 bases match TRBD2. The J segment lost 0 bases and the V segment lost 4 bases, leaving 2 bases of the junction unmatched. Germline V gene lookup returns CDR1 SGHRS and CDR2 YFSETQ. The CDR3 loop spans 16 amino acids. The CDR3 is CASSRLAGASYNEQFF. The CDR3 DNA is TGCGCCAGCAGCCGACTAGCGGGAGCCTCCTACAATGAGCAGTTCTTC.

This chain uses TRBV6-1 with TRBJ2-7; possible D gene TRBD1, 6 bases. V was clipped by 11 bases and J by 0 bases, with 14 bases between them. Germline CDR1 MNHNS, CDR2 SASEGT. This CDR3 region has 13 residues. CDR3 loop: CAASRDTSYEQYF. The CDR3 DNA reads TGTGCCGCCAGCCGGGACACCTCCTACGAGCAGTACTTC.

The chain joins TRBV11-3 to TRBJ2-3; 13 bases map to TRBD2. The V gene end was trimmed by 5 bases and the J gene end by 6 bases; junction bases not matched to a gene: 5. The CDR3 covers 15 residues. CDR1 SGHNT and CDR2 YENEEA come from the germline V gene. CDR3 coding DNA: TGTGCCAGCAGCCCGGGGACTAGCGGGGATGATACGCAGTATTTT. Its protein is CASSPGTSGDDTQYF.

The J gene is TRBJ2-7, the V gene TRBV11-2, with 9 positions matching TRBD1. V dropped 4 bases and J dropped 2; count of bases not matched to a gene: 3. From germline, CDR1 is SGHAT and CDR2 FQNNGV. The length of the CDR3 is 14 residues. The CDR3 here is CASSSTGGPYEQYF. DNA for the CDR3: TGTGCCAGCAGCTCGACAGGGGGACCCTACGAGCAGTACTTC. The complete variable domain, with remaining parts taken from reference TRBV11-2 and TRBJ2-7, reads EAGVAQSPRYKIIEKRQSVAFWCNPISGHATLYWYQQILGQGPKLLIQFQNNGVVDDSQLPKDRFSAERLKGVDSTLKIQPAKLEDSAVYLCASSSTGGPYEQYFGPGTRLTVT.

V is TRBV10-3 and J is TRBJ2-2, with TRBD2 identical over 8 bases. The CDR3 has 16 residues. Germline CDR1 reads ENHRY; CDR2 reads SYGVKD. Unmatched junction bases numbered 5, after V lost 5 bases and J lost 0 bases. The DNA of the CDR3 is TGTGCCATCAGTTCGGGAGGGCCAACGAACACCGGGGAGCTGTTTTTT. Translating gives CAISSGGPTNTGELFF.

The chain combines TRBV5-6 with TRBJ2-5, with TRBD2 matching 13 bases. This CDR3 comprises 15 residues. The germline CDR1 and CDR2 sequences are SGHDT and YYEEEE. The ends lost 5 bases at V and 5 bases at J; junction bases unmatched: 6. This chain's CDR3 is CASSNGLAGVETQYF. In nucleotides, the CDR3 is TGTGCCAGCAGTAATGGACTAGCGGGAGTCGAGACCCAGTACTTC.

V and J are TRBV5-1 and TRBJ2-3, with 10 bases fitting TRBD2. CDR1 is SGHRS, CDR2 YFSETQ, per germline. This CDR3 contains 15 residues. V trimming: 3 bases; J trimming: 3 bases; junction bases outside the gene matches: 4. CDR3 DNA: TGCGCCAGCAGCTCTAGCGGGGGATTGACAGATACGCAGTATTTT. Translating it yields CASSSSGGLTDTQYF.

The V gene is TRBV5-1, the J gene TRBJ2-3; the match to TRBD1 covers 7 bases. The germline gives CDR1 SGHRS, CDR2 YFSETQ. The CDR3 runs 13 residues. After removal of 4 bases from V and 3 bases from J, the junction contained 2 bases not matched to a gene. CDR3 in DNA: TGCGCCAGCAGCGCACAGGGGACAGATACGCAGTATTTT. Encoded protein: CASSAQGTDTQYF.

The chain is built from TRBV5-1 and TRBJ2-7, with 7 bases that match TRBD2. V dropped 0 bases and J dropped 2; count of bases not matched to a gene: 2. CDR1 is SGHRS, CDR2 YFSETQ, per germline. The CDR3 is made up of 14 amino acids. DNA of the CDR3: TGCGCCAGCAGCTTGGGGGGGGGACCCTACGAGCAGTACTTC. Translated: CASSLGGGPYEQYF.

The rearrangement joins TRBV11-2 to TRBJ1-6; 9 bases are shared with TRBD1. The germline gives CDR1 SGHAT, CDR2 FQNNGV. This CDR3 contains 14 residues. Trimming removed 7 bases from V and 5 bases from J; junction bases left unmatched: 3. CDR3 DNA sequence: TGTGCCAGCACCCGGGACAGGGATAATTCACCCCTCCACTTT. This sequence encodes CASTRDRDNSPLHF.

The chain combines TRBV2 with TRBJ2-7, with 8 bases fitting TRBD2. Germline loops: CDR1 SNHLY, CDR2 FYNNEI. The length of the CDR3 is 13 residues. V lost 8 bases and J lost 4; bases outside the gene matches: 7. As DNA, the CDR3 is TGTGCCAGCGGAGTAGCGGGGCAATACGAGCAGTACTTC. Its protein is CASGVAGQYEQYF.

In nucleotides, the CDR3 is TGTGCCAGTATGCAGGACAGAGATATCAATCAGCCCCAGCATTTT. Translated: CASMQDRDINQPQHF. The chain joins TRBV19 to TRBJ1-5, with D maybe TRBD1 (6 bases). In germline, CDR1 is LNHDA, CDR2 SQIVND (reference sequence). V dropped 7 bases and J dropped 3 bases, with 16 bases sitting between them. The CDR3 is 15 amino acids.

The gene calls are TRBV5-1 and TRBJ2-7; 7 bases align to TRBD1. With V trimmed by 6 bases and J by 2 bases, 8 bases remained unmatched. The CDR3 runs 14 residues. Germline lookup yields CDR1 SGHRS and CDR2 YFSETQ. The CDR3 spells CASTFGTATYEQYF. CDR3 DNA sequence: TGCGCCAGCACCTTCGGGACAGCAACCTACGAGCAGTACTTC. Together with reference TRBV5-1 and TRBJ2-7, the CDR3 gives the full variable domain: KAGVTQTPRYLIKTRGQQVTLSCSPISGHRSVSWYQQTPGQGLQFLFEYFSETQRNKGNFPGRFSGRQFSNSRSEMNVSTLELGDSALYLCASTFGTATYEQYFGPGTRLTVT.

This chain connects TRBV9 to TRBJ2-1; 7 nucleotides line up with TRBD2. V shed 4 bases and J 7 bases; nucleotides not matched to a gene: 14. Per the germline V gene, CDR1 is SGDLS and CDR2 is YYNGEE. This CDR3 is 16 amino acids long. The CDR3 DNA reads as TGTGCCAGCAGCCCCCGAGGGAGTAGCGGGCGAAATGAGCAGTTCTTC. Protein sequence: CASSPRGSSGRNEQFF. The entire variable domain, with the rest obtained from reference TRBV9 and TRBJ2-1, is as follows: DSGVTQTPKHLITATGQRVTLRCSPRSGDLSVYWYQQSLDQGLQFLIQYYNGEERAKGNILERFSAQQFPDLHSELNLSSLELGDSALYFCASSPRGSSGRNEQFFGPGTRLTVL.

The DNA for the CDR3 is TGTGCCAGTAGTATGGGACTTCTCCTCTCTGGAAACACCATATATTTT. It specifies CASSMGLLLSGNTIYF. The V gene is TRBV19, the J gene TRBJ1-3; possible D gene TRBD1, 5 bases. The CDR3 contains 16 residues. V gave up 3 bases and J gave up 0 bases, with 12 bases separating them. The germline V gene encodes CDR1 LNHDA and CDR2 SQIVND (reference sequence).

This chain links TRBV2 with TRBJ1-1, with 10 bases aligning to TRBD1. The germline CDR1 and CDR2 sequences are SNHLY and FYNNEI. The CDR3 sequence is 14 residues long. V shed 6 bases and J 7 bases; nucleotides not matched to a gene: 8. CDR3 nucleotide sequence: TGTGCCAGCAGGCGGGACAGGGGTCTGGATGAAGCTTTCTTT. As protein: CASRRDRGLDEAFF.

This chain connects TRBV5-4 to TRBJ1-5; possibly TRBD1 for D (6 bases). CDR1 is SGHNT and CDR2 is YYREEE in the germline V gene (reference sequence). V lost 5 bases, J lost 1 base, and 13 bases lay in between. CDR3 length: 15 amino acids. CDR3 residues: CASSLGGLSNQPQHF. The CDR3 nucleotides are TGTGCCAGCAGTTTAGGGGGATTGAGCAATCAGCCCCAGCATTTT.

This chain links TRBV2 with TRBJ1-4; 8 bases map to TRBD1. CDR1 SNHLY and CDR2 FYNNEI come from the germline V gene. This CDR3 region has 14 residues. V lost 5 bases to trimming and J lost 7 bases; unmatched junction nucleotides: 6. In nucleotides, the CDR3 is TGTGCCAGCAGTCAATCAGGGGGCAGTGAAAAACTGTTTTTT. It is translated as CASSQSGGSEKLFF.

This clone was recorded a few times. The chain employs TRBV5-3 and TRBJ2-1; TRBD2 aligns across 9 bases. TRBV5-3 is an ORF, with its function uncertain. V shed 4 bases, J shed 5 bases, and the junction held 10 bases outside the gene matches. This CDR3 contains 16 residues. Here the CDR3 DNA reads TGTGCCAGAAGCACACAAGGACTAGCGTCTGACAATGAGCAGTTCTTC. It codes for CARSTQGLASDNEQFF.

In this sample, this clone turned up a few times. The V and J genes are TRBV5-5 and TRBJ2-5; D remains ambiguous. The V end was cut by 4 bases, the J end by 2 bases, with 6 bases between. The germline V gene has CDR1 SGHKS and CDR2 YYEKEE (reference sequence). The length of the CDR3 is 12 residues. CDR3 amino acids: CASSNQQETQYF. CDR3 coding DNA: TGTGCCAGCAGCAATCAGCAAGAGACCCAGTACTTC.

This chain links TRBV2 with TRBJ2-2; 9 nucleotides line up with TRBD2. This CDR3 is built from 17 residues. Germline CDR1 SNHLY, CDR2 FYNNEI. V dropped 7 bases and J dropped 2; count of bases not matched to a gene: 11. Written as DNA, the CDR3 is TGTGCCAGCAAGAGGCGGGAGGGCCCCCCTAACACCGGGGAGCTGTTTTTT. Protein: CASKRREGPPNTGELFF.

The chain recombines TRBV18 with TRBJ1-1; no reliable D call. Looked up from germline, CDR1 is KGHSH and CDR2 is LQKENI. V was pared by 1 base and J by 1 base, with 7 bases between. The CDR3 has 14 residues. The CDR3 sequence: CASSPRAENTEAFF. Written as DNA, the CDR3 is TGTGCCAGCTCACCACGGGCAGAGAACACTGAAGCTTTCTTT.

The genes are TRBV21-1 and TRBJ2-7; TRBD1 was called by the table and not checked on the DNA. TRBV21-1 is classified as a pseudogene. The CDR3 totals 15 residues. The CDR3 is CASSNGPGRAYEQYF. CDR3 coding DNA: TGTGCCAGCAGCAATGGGCCGGGCAGGGCCTACGAGCAGTACTTC.

This clone was detected only once. CDR3 amino acids: CASSATGITYEQYF. The CDR3 region has the DNA TGTGCCAGCAGCGCGACAGGGATAACCTACGAGCAGTACTTC. The chain employs TRBV7-2 and TRBJ2-7; TRBD1 agrees at 7 bases. V lost 5 bases, J lost 2 bases, and 6 bases stayed unmatched. The CDR3 spans 14 residues. Germline assignment: CDR1 SGHTA and CDR2 FQGNSA.

The rearrangement uses TRBV6-1 and TRBJ2-4, with 10 nucleotides matching TRBD1. Germline CDR1 is MNHNS and CDR2 is SASEGT. The CDR3 contains 14 residues. V lost 8 bases, J lost 7 bases, and 8 bases stayed unmatched. The CDR3 spells CASGRQGAGNIQYF. The CDR3 coding sequence is TGTGCCAGCGGCAGACAGGGGGCAGGGAACATTCAGTACTTC.

This chain links TRBV4-3 with TRBJ1-1, with TRBD1 identical over 11 bases. V shed 4 bases and J 2 bases; nucleotides not matched to a gene: 6. The CDR3 length is 16 residues. The germline CDR1 and CDR2 sequences are LGHNA and YSLEER. The CDR3 nucleotides are TGCGCCAGCAGCCCAGGACAGGGGGCGGCAAACACTGAAGCTTTCTTT. Amino acid sequence: CASSPGQGAANTEAFF.